These 10 T cell receptor beta chains were sequenced from one sample in a study of spatial heterogeneity in lung cancer. TCRdb processed the 5' RACE reads anew with MiXCR; each CDR3 protein has one entry. The table records tens of thousands of distinct CDR3 sequences, 6.5% to 9% of them present only once. Described time point: sample taken at primary tumor resection. Unsorted whole RNA of tumor, nontumor lung or frozen PBMC was sequenced. Here the sequenced sample was PBMCs, taken at surgery. These receptors were collected from a male donor with early-stage non-small cell lung cancer.

This clonotype was seen repeatedly, ten times or more. The J gene is TRBJ1-2, the V gene TRBV6-2 or TRBV6-3; no clear D gene. The germline V gene has CDR1 MNHEY and CDR2 SVGEGT. V was pared by 1 base and J by 4 bases, with 10 bases between. The CDR3 consists of 14 residues. CDR3 loop: CASSYLAGSYGYTF. For the CDR3, the DNA is TGTGCCAGCAGTTACTTGGCGGGATCCTATGGCTACACCTTC.

Ten or more counts support this clonotype. The genes are TRBV20-1 and TRBJ2-7, with D perhaps TRBD1 or TRBD2 (5 bases each). V was trimmed by 0 bases and J by 1 base, leaving 10 bases between them. The CDR3 runs 14 residues. Germline-derived CDR1 and CDR2 are DFQATT and SNEGSKA (reference sequence). The CDR3 DNA follows: TGCAGTGCTAGAGATTTGGGGGAATCCTACGAGCAGTACTTC. This translates into CSARDLGESYEQYF.

This clonotype was picked up many times. The rearrangement links TRBV6-1 to TRBJ2-4, with TRBD1 as a possible D gene (6 bases). The CDR3 is made up of 15 amino acids. V lost 5 bases and J lost 0, with 11 bases in between. Germline V gene sequence: CDR1 MNHNS, CDR2 SASEGT. The CDR3 DNA is TGTGCCAGCAGTTTAAACAGGGTAGCCAAAAACATTCAGTACTTC. Translated, it gives CASSLNRVAKNIQYF.

The chain recombines TRBV27 with TRBJ1-4; 8 nucleotides match TRBD1. Germline V gene data show CDR1 as MNHEY and CDR2 as SMNVEV (reference sequence). The CDR3 runs 15 residues. The V gene end was trimmed by 7 bases and the J gene end by 5 bases; junction bases not matched to a gene: 9. The CDR3 DNA reads as TGTGCCAGCAAGCAGGGGGCGAGATCCAATGAAAAACTGTTTTTT. Translation gives CASKQGARSNEKLFF.

This clonotype was seen repeatedly, ten times or more. The gene calls are TRBV6-5 and TRBJ2-1; 10 nucleotides align to TRBD1. The CDR3 length is 15 residues. The germline V gene has CDR1 MNHEY and CDR2 SVGAGI. V lost 2 bases to trimming and J lost 10 bases; unmatched junction nucleotides: 8. The chain's CDR3 is CASSYQRDRGSEQFF. The CDR3 DNA sequence: TGTGCCAGCAGTTACCAACGGGACAGGGGTTCGGAGCAGTTCTTC.

The chain employs TRBV27 and TRBJ2-1; 8 bases match TRBD2. With V trimmed by 3 bases and J by 4 bases, 11 bases remained unmatched. The CDR3 extends over 17 amino acids. Germline assignment: CDR1 MNHEY and CDR2 SMNVEV (reference sequence). The CDR3 spells CASSFPTGTRGYNEQFF. CDR3 DNA sequence: TGTGCCAGCAGTTTCCCGACCGGGACTAGAGGGTACAATGAGCAGTTCTTC.

This clonotype was counted ten times or more. The chain links TRBV4-1 to TRBJ2-7; 7 bases align to TRBD2. Germline values: CDR1 MGHRA, CDR2 YSYEKL. V shed 4 bases, J shed 4 bases, and the junction held 10 bases outside the gene matches. The CDR3 contains 15 residues. DNA for the CDR3: TGCGCCAGCAGCCTAGATCCTAGCGGAGGTTACGAGCAGTACGTC. It yields the protein CASSLDPSGGYEQYV.

This clonotype appeared many times. V and J are TRBV6-2 or TRBV6-3 and TRBJ2-5; D gene uncertain. The CDR3 contains 12 residues. CDR1 and CDR2 from the germline V gene are MNHEY and SVGEGT. The V end was cut by 6 bases, the J end by 3 bases, with 8 bases between. CDR3 residues: CASSKGEETQYF. CDR3 DNA sequence: TGTGCCAGCAGCAAAGGCGAAGAGACCCAGTACTTC.

Ten or more counts support this clonotype. CDR3 protein: CASTVRVGDPPLHF. CDR3 nucleotides: TGTGCCAGCACCGTTCGTGTGGGGGACCCACCCCTCCACTTT. The V call is TRBV7-2, the J call TRBJ1-6; TRBD1 might be the D (5 bases). CDR3 length: 14 amino acids. V lost 7 bases and J lost 11, with 18 bases in between. The V gene's germline CDR1 is SGHTA and CDR2 FQGNSA.

This clonotype came up many times. The chain couples TRBV7-2 to TRBJ2-2; D may be TRBD1 or TRBD2 (5 bases each). The germline V gene has CDR1 SGHTA and CDR2 FQGNSA. V shed 5 bases and J shed 5 bases, with 12 bases lying between them. The CDR3 consists of 14 residues. The CDR3 sequence is CASSRGALTGELFF. CDR3 DNA sequence: TGTGCCAGCAGCAGAGGGGCCTTGACCGGGGAGCTGTTTTTT.